Here is one T cell receptor (beta chain) with its context. This specimen comes from a study of PD-L1 blockade in urothelial cancer. For the study at large: About 85% of the roughly 29 patients comprised males who had bladder-origin urothelial cancer. T cell content in blood samples showed a median of about 140,000.

The time point denotes: peripheral blood 6 weeks after treatment start. For each patient, 1 to 8 samples were obtained, pretreatment and on-treatment. The germline gives CDR1 GTSNPN, CDR2 SVGIG (reference sequence). The CDR3 is 16 residues long. The ends lost 5 bases at V and 3 bases at J; junction bases unmatched: 11. The table came from immunoSEQ multiplex PCR; TCRdb's copy has only in-frame clones and leaves some out. The data hold about 22,000 clones, with approximately 89% observed a single time. Sequencing was performed on PBMCs, taken around atezolizumab (anti-PD-L1) treatment. This receptor was identified in a woman aged 55-70 years with urothelial cancer. The chain couples TRBV30 to TRBJ2-2; 8 nucleotides match TRBD2. The CDR3 DNA is TGTGCCTGGCCCGGCCAGGCGGGAGGTCACACCGGGGAGCTGTTTTTT. Its translation is CAWPGQAGGHTGELFF.